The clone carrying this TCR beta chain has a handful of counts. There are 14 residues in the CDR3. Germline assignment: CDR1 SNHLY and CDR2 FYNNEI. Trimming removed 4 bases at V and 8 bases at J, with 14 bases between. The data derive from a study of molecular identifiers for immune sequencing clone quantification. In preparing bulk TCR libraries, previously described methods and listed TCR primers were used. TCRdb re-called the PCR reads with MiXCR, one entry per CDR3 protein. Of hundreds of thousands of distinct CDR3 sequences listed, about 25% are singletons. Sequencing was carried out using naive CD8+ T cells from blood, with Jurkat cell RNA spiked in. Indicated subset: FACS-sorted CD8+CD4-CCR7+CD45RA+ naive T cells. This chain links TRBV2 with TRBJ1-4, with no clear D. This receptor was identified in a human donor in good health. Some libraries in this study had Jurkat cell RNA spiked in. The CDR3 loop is CASSVRISDEKLFF. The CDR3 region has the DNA TGTGCCAGCAGTGTACGCATAAGTGACGAAAAACTGTTTTTT.